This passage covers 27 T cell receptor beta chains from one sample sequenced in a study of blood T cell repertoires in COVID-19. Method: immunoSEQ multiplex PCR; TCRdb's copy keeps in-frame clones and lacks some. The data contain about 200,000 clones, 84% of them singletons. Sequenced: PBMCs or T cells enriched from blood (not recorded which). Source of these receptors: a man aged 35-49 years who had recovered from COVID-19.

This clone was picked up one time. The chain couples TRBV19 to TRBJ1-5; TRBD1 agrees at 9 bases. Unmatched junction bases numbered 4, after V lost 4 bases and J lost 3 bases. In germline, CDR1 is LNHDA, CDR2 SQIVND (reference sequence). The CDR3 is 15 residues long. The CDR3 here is CASSTGQGDNQPQHF. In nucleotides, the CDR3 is TGTGCCAGTAGTACGGGACAGGGAGACAATCAGCCCCAGCATTTT.

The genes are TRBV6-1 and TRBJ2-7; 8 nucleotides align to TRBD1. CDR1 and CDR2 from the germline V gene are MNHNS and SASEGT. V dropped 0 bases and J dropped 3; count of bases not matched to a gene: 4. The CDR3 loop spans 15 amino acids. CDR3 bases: TGTGCCAGCAGTGAAGCTAGACAGGGGATCTACGAGCAGTACTTC. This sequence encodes CASSEARQGIYEQYF.

This CDR3 is CASSEPGQQETQYF. DNA of the CDR3: TGTGCCAGCAGCGAACCGGGACAGCAAGAGACCCAGTACTTC. The rearrangement uses TRBV7-2 and TRBJ2-5; TRBD1 matches at 7 bases. V shed 5 bases, J shed 2 bases, and the junction held 5 bases outside the gene matches. CDR1 and CDR2 from the germline V gene are SGHTA and FQGNSA. The CDR3 has 14 residues.

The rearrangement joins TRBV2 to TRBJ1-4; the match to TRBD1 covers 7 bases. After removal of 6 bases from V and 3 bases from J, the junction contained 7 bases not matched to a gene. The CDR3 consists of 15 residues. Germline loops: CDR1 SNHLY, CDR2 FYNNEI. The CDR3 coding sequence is TGTGCCAGCAGGCCACAGGGGTCGGCTAATGAAAAACTGTTTTTT. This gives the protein CASRPQGSANEKLFF. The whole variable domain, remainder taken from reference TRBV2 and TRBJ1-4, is EPEVTQTPSHQVTQMGQEVILRCVPISNHLYFYWYRQILGQKVEFLVSFYNNEISEKSEIFDDQFSVERPDGSNFTLKIRSTKLEDSAMYFCASRPQGSANEKLFFGSGTQLSVL.

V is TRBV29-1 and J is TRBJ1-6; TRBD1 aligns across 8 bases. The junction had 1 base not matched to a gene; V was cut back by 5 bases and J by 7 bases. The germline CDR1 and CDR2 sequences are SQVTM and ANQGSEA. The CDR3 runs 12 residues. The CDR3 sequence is CSVRQGNSPLHF. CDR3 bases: TGCAGCGTTCGACAGGGGAATTCACCCCTCCACTTT.

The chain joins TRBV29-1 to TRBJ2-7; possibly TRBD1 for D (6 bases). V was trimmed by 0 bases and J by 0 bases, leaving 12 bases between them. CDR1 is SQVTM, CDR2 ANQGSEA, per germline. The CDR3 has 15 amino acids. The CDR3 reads CSVEDRGTTSYEQYF. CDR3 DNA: TGCAGCGTTGAAGATAGGGGGACAACCTCCTACGAGCAGTACTTC.

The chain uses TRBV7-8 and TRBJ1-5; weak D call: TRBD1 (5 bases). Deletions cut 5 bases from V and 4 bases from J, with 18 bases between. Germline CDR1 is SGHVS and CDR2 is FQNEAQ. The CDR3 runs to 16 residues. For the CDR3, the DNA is TGTGCCAGCAGCACGACTGAGGCAGGGATTAATCAGCCCCAGCATTTT. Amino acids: CASSTTEAGINQPQHF.

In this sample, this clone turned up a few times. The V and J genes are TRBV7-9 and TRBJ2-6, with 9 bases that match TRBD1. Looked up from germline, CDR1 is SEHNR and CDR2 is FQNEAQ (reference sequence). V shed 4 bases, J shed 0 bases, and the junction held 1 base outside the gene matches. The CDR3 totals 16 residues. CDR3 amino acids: CASSSTGGSGANVLTF. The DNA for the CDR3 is TGTGCCAGCAGCTCGACAGGGGGCTCTGGGGCCAACGTCCTGACTTTC.

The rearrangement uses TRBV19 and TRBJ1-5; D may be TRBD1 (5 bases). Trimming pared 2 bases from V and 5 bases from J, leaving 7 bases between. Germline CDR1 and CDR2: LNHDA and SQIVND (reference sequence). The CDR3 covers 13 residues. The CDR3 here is CASSIWGDQPQHF. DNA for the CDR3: TGTGCCAGTAGTATATGGGGGGATCAGCCCCAGCATTTT.

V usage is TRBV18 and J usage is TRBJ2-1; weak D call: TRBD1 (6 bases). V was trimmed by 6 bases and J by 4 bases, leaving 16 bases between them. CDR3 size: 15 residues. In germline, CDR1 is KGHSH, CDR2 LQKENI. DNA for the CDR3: TGTGCCAGCTCCCCAGGACAGTCTCTTTACAATGAGCAGTTCTTC. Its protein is CASSPGQSLYNEQFF.

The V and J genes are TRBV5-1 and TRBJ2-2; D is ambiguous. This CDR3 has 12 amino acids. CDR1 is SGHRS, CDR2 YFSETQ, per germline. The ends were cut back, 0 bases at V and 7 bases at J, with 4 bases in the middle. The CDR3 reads CASSLDIGELFF. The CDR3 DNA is TGCGCCAGCAGCTTGGATATCGGGGAGCTGTTTTTT.

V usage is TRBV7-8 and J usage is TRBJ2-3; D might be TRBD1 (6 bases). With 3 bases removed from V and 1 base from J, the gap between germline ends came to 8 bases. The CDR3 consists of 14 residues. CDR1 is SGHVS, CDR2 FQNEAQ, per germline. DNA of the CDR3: TGTGCCAGCAGCTTGGACAGACGCACAGATACGCAGTATTTT. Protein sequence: CASSLDRRTDTQYF.

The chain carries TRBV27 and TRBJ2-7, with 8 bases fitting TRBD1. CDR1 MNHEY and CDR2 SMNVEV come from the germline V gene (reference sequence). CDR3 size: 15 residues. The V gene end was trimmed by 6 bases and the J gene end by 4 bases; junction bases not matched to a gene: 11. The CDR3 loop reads CASSRRGQDRYEQYF. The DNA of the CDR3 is TGTGCCAGCAGCCGAAGGGGACAGGATCGATACGAGCAGTACTTC.

The CDR3 bases are TGTGCCAGCAGCCAAGGTGTGGGGGGGCGCGCAACTAATGAAAAACTGTTTTTT. Encoded protein: CASSQGVGGRATNEKLFF. This chain joins TRBV3-1 (or the pseudogene TRBV3-2) and TRBJ1-4, with TRBD1 as a possible D gene (6 bases). V lost 1 base to trimming and J lost 0 bases, with 15 bases between them. The CDR3 runs to 18 residues. CDR1 is LGHDT and CDR2 is YNNKEL in the germline V gene (reference sequence).

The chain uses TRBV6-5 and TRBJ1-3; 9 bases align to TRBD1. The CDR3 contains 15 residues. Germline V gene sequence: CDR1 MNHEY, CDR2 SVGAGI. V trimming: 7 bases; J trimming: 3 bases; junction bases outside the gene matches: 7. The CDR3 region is CASMGQGNFGNTIYF. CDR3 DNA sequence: TGTGCCAGCATGGGACAGGGAAATTTTGGAAACACCATATATTTT.

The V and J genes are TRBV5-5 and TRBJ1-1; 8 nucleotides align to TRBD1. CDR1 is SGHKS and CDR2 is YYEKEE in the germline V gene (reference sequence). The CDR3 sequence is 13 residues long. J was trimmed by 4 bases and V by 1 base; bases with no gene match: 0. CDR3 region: CASSLTGGTEAFF. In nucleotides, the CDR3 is TGTGCCAGCAGCTTGACAGGGGGCACTGAAGCTTTCTTT. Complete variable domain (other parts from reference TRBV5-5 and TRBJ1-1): DAGVTQSPTHLIKTRGQQVTLRCSPISGHKSVSWYQQVLGQGPQFIFQYYEKEERGRGNFPDRFSARQFPNYSSELNVNALLLGDSALYLCASSLTGGTEAFFGQGTRLTVV.

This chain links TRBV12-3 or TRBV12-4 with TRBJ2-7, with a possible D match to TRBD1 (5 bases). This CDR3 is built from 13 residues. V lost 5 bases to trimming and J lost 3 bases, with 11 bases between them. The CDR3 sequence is CASSPRQNYEQYF. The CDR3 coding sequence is TGTGCCAGCAGTCCTAGACAGAACTACGAGCAGTACTTC.

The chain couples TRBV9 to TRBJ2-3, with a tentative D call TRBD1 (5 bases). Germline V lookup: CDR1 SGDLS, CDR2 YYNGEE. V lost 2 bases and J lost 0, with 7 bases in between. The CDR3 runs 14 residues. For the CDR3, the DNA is TGTGCCAGCAGCGTGCAGGGTAGCACAGATACGCAGTATTTT. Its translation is CASSVQGSTDTQYF.

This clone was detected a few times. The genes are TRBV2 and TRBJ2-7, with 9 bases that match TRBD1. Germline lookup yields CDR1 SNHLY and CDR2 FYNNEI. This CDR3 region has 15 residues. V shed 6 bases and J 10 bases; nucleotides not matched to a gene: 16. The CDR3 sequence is CASSLLGTGSEEQYF. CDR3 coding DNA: TGTGCCAGCAGCCTACTCGGGACAGGGTCGGAGGAACAGTACTTC.

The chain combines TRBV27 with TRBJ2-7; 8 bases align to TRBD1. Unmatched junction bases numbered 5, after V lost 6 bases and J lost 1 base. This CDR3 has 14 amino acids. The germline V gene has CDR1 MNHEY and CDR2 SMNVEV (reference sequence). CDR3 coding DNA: TGTGCCAGCAGACCGACAGGGGTGTCCTACGAGCAGTACTTC. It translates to CASRPTGVSYEQYF.

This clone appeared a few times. The CDR3 DNA reads TGCGCCAGCAGCCAACCTAGACAGGGAAGCACTGAAGCTTTCTTT. Its translation is CASSQPRQGSTEAFF. V is TRBV4-1 and J is TRBJ1-1; 7 bases are a match to TRBD1. CDR1 is MGHRA and CDR2 is YSYEKL in the germline V gene. V trimming: 2 bases; J trimming: 4 bases; junction bases outside the gene matches: 7. CDR3 length equals 15 residues.

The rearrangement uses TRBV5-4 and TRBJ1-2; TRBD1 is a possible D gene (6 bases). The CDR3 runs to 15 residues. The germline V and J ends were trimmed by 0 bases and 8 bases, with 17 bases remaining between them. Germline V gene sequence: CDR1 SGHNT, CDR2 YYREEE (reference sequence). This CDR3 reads CASSLGEQGLGGYTF. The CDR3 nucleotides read TGTGCCAGCAGCTTGGGGGAACAGGGTCTTGGGGGCTACACCTTC.

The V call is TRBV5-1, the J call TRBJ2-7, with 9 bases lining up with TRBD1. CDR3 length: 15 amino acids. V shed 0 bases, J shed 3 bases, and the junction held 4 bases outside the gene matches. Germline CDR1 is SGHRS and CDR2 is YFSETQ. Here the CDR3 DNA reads TGCGCCAGCAGCTTGGGGACAGGGGTAGGCTACGAGCAGTACTTC. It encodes CASSLGTGVGYEQYF.

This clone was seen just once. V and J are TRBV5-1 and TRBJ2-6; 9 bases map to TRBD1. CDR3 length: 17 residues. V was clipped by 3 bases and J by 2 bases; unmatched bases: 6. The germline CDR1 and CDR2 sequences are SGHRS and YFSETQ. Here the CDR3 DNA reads TGCGCCAGCAGCTCTGGGACAGGGCCCCCTGGGGCCAACGTCCTGACTTTC. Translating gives CASSSGTGPPGANVLTF. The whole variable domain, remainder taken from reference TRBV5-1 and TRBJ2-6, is KAGVTQTPRYLIKTRGQQVTLSCSPISGHRSVSWYQQTPGQGLQFLFEYFSETQRNKGNFPGRFSGRQFSNSRSEMNVSTLELGDSALYLCASSSGTGPPGANVLTFGAGSRLTVL.

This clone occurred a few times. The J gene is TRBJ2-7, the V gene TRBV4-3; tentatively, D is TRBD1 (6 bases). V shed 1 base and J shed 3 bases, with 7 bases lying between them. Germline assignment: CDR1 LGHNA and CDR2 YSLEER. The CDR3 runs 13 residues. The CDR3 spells CASSQVQGYEQYF. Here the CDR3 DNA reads TGCGCCAGCAGCCAAGTACAGGGCTACGAGCAGTACTTC.

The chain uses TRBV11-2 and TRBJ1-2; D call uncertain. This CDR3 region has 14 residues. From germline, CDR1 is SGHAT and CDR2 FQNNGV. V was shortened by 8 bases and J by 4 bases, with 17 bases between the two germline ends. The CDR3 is CASGLRRFAYGYTF. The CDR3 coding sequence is TGTGCCAGCGGACTCCGGAGGTTCGCCTATGGCTACACCTTC.

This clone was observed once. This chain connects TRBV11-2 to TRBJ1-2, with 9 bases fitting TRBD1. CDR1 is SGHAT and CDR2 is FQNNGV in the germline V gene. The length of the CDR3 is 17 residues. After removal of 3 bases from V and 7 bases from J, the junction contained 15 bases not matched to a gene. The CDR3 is CASSFPPGQGPFGGYTF. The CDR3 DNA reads TGTGCCAGCAGCTTTCCACCGGGACAGGGACCCTTCGGTGGCTACACCTTC.